This T cell receptor (beta chain) was profiled in a study of Ad26.COV2.S vaccination and SARS-CoV-2 variants. Profiled with immunoSEQ multiplex PCR; TCRdb holds only in-frame clones, not every one. The data contain a few hundred thousand clones, about 83% of them singletons. General observations from the study: Vaccinees and placebo recipients showed similar non-spike TCR breadth.

Treatment indicated: around 19 received Ad26.COV2.S at low or high dose, single or two shots; about 5 received placebo; per-sample allocation not given. Samples were taken on day 63 after the first vaccine or placebo injection. The sample came from a Boston adult aged 18-55 years. Concerning this clone itself: Its antigen is undetermined.

V gave up 5 bases and J gave up 0 bases; unmatched junction bases: 7. The CDR3 has 15 residues. The V gene's germline CDR1 is SGDLS and CDR2 YYNGEE. The specimen was peripheral blood, collected in a trial of Ad26.COV2.S vaccine versus placebo. The chain couples TRBV9 to TRBJ1-1; 7 positions agree with TRBD1. This receptor was identified in a person between 18 and 65 years old who received the Ad26.COV2.S COVID-19 vaccine or a placebo. CDR3: CASRRDSLMNTEAFF. The CDR3 region has the DNA TGTGCCAGCAGAAGGGACAGCCTCATGAACACTGAAGCTTTCTTT.